The clone carrying this T cell receptor (beta chain) appeared many times. The sample belongs to a study of Graves' ophthalmopathy and Graves' hyperthyroidism. RNA served as the template for amplifying TCR beta CDR3 regions. Scientists carried out first-round RT-PCR using HTBI primers and then a second-round multiplex PCR. Via MiXCR, TCRdb re-called the multiplex PCR reads, giving one row per CDR3 protein. The sample lists 450,000 or so distinct CDR3 sequences; approximately 15% were seen once. J gave up 10 bases and V 7 bases, and 5 bases lay outside the gene matches. From germline, CDR1 is SQVTM and CDR2 ANQGSEA. This CDR3 contains 10 residues.

The chain carries TRBV29-1 and TRBJ1-1; 8 bases fit TRBD1. The TCR was taken from a woman in her twenties or thirties with Graves' ophthalmopathy. Material: blood. CDR3 protein: CSAWTGSAFF. The CDR3 nucleotides are TGCAGCGCCTGGACAGGGTCAGCTTTCTTT.